The 25 T cell receptor beta chains below come from one sample, sequenced in a study of T cell responses to AZD1222 COVID-19 vaccine. Measured with immunoSEQ multiplex PCR; TCRdb has only the in-frame clones, and not every one. The data show 140,000 to 150,000 clones, with approximately 85% seen just once and more than 7% held by the top ten. Sequencing was performed on peripheral blood, taken on day 0 of AZD1222 vaccination. The origin of the receptors is an adult in good health.

This chain connects TRBV7-8 to TRBJ2-6; no reliable D call. Germline loops: CDR1 SGHVS, CDR2 FQNEAQ. Trimming pared 4 bases from V and 2 bases from J, leaving 6 bases between. The CDR3 has 14 amino acids. DNA for the CDR3: TGTGCCAGCAGCTCCTCCACTGGGGCCAACGTCCTGACTTTC. Protein sequence: CASSSSTGANVLTF.

The rearrangement links TRBV19 to TRBJ2-2; 9 bases line up with TRBD1. This CDR3 contains 15 residues. Trimming took 3 bases from V and 4 from J; bases not matched to a gene: 3. Germline V gene sequence: CDR1 LNHDA, CDR2 SQIVND (reference sequence). Written as DNA, the CDR3 is TGTGCCAGTAGTATGTGGACAGGGGTCACCGGGGAGCTGTTTTTT. It yields the protein CASSMWTGVTGELFF.

V gene TRBV11-2 combines with J gene TRBJ2-7; D gene ambiguous. The CDR3 consists of 12 residues. The V end was cut by 3 bases, the J end by 3 bases, with 6 bases between. Germline CDR1 SGHAT, CDR2 FQNNGV. DNA for the CDR3: TGTGCCAGCAGCTTGGTAGGCTACGAGCAGTACTTC. Its protein product is CASSLVGYEQYF.

The chain uses TRBV11-2 and TRBJ2-3; maybe TRBD2 (5 bases). V lost 3 bases and J lost 6, with 19 bases in between. The CDR3 extends over 16 amino acids. Looked up from germline, CDR1 is SGHAT and CDR2 is FQNNGV. CDR3 loop: CASSLGSLGNGDTQYF. The CDR3 DNA reads TGTGCCAGCAGCTTGGGTTCACTAGGGAACGGGGATACGCAGTATTTT.

This chain links TRBV4-1 with TRBJ1-5; 7 nucleotides match TRBD1. The CDR3 has 16 residues. The germline V gene has CDR1 MGHRA and CDR2 YSYEKL. V lost 0 bases to trimming and J lost 4 bases; unmatched junction nucleotides: 6. The CDR3 DNA follows: TGCGCCAGCAGCCAAGAACAGGGGACGGGAAATCAGCCCCAGCATTTT. Residues: CASSQEQGTGNQPQHF.

The chain carries TRBV11-3 and TRBJ2-3, with D perhaps TRBD2 (5 bases). The CDR3 sequence is 15 residues long. Trimming left V 2 bases short and J 0 bases short, with 9 bases between. CDR1 SGHNT and CDR2 YENEEA come from the germline V gene. CDR3 amino acids: CASSLSGTSTDTQYF. CDR3 sequence (DNA): TGTGCCAGCAGCTTAAGCGGAACTAGCACAGATACGCAGTATTTT.

This chain connects TRBV15 to TRBJ2-1, with D unresolved. CDR1 and CDR2 (germline): LNHNV, YYDKDF (reference sequence). Trimming removed 5 bases at V and 6 bases at J, with 5 bases between. The CDR3 is 11 amino acids. The CDR3 loop is CATSAINEQFF. As DNA, the CDR3 is TGTGCCACCAGCGCCATCAATGAGCAGTTCTTC.

The chain employs TRBV19 and TRBJ2-3, with D tentatively TRBD1 or TRBD2 (5 bases each). Deletions cut 4 bases from V and 2 bases from J, with 22 bases between. The CDR3 spans 18 residues. Germline V lookup: CDR1 LNHDA, CDR2 SQIVND (reference sequence). CDR3 sequence (DNA): TGTGCCAGTAGTAACCGAGGTGGCTATTTGGGGACCACAGATACGCAGTATTTT. This sequence encodes CASSNRGGYLGTTDTQYF.

The rearrangement joins TRBV6-5 to TRBJ1-1, with 7 bases matching TRBD1. This CDR3 region has 15 residues. Germline-derived CDR1 and CDR2 are MNHEY and SVGAGI. V lost 5 bases and J lost 3; bases outside the gene matches: 9. The CDR3 reads CASSTGAGGDTEAFF. DNA for the CDR3: TGTGCCAGCAGTACAGGGGCGGGAGGGGACACTGAAGCTTTCTTT.

The chain is built from TRBV5-4 and TRBJ1-2; TRBD1 aligns across 7 bases. The CDR3 runs to 15 residues. Germline CDR1 is SGHNT and CDR2 is YYREEE (reference sequence). V was clipped by 4 bases and J by 4 bases; unmatched bases: 10. The CDR3 coding sequence is TGTGCCAGCAGCCAGAACAGGGGTCACATCTATGGCTACACCTTC. Translated: CASSQNRGHIYGYTF.

The genes are TRBV20-1 and TRBJ2-1; D possibly corresponds to TRBD2 (5 bases). The V end lost 3 bases, the J end lost 6 bases, and 12 bases lay between the germline ends. Germline V lookup: CDR1 DFQATT, CDR2 SNEGSKA (reference sequence). This CDR3 is built from 13 residues. The CDR3 protein is CSASHGSVNEQFF. Here the CDR3 DNA reads TGCAGTGCTAGTCATGGTAGCGTCAATGAGCAGTTCTTC.

This chain uses TRBV25-1 with TRBJ2-6; TRBD1 matches 9 bases. The V segment lost 6 bases and the J segment 0 bases; nucleotides outside the gene matches: 6. CDR1 and CDR2 (germline): MGHDK, SYGVNS. This CDR3 is 17 amino acids long. The CDR3 sequence is CASSRDRVSSGANVLTF. CDR3 bases: TGTGCCAGCAGCCGGGACAGGGTTAGCTCTGGGGCCAACGTCCTGACTTTC.

The chain is built from TRBV2 and TRBJ1-1; TRBD1 might be the D (5 bases). Germline V gene lookup returns CDR1 SNHLY and CDR2 FYNNEI. V shed 6 bases and J shed 3 bases, with 14 bases lying between them. CDR3 length: 14 amino acids. The CDR3 loop is CASSPGGAHTEAFF. The CDR3 nucleotides are TGTGCCAGCAGCCCTGGAGGGGCGCACACTGAAGCTTTCTTT.

The table lists this clone with a few counts. This sequence joins TRBV9 and TRBJ2-5; TRBD1 matches 7 bases. This CDR3 is 15 amino acids long. Germline trimming cut 3 bases from V and 5 bases from J; bases unmatched to any gene: 10. In germline, CDR1 is SGDLS, CDR2 YYNGEE. CDR3 DNA sequence: TGTGCCAGCAGCGGAGACAGGGCCGTGCTTGAGACCCAGTACTTC. Protein sequence: CASSGDRAVLETQYF.

This rearrangement joins TRBV5-1 to TRBJ2-3; TRBD2 aligns across 9 bases. The V and J ends lost 5 bases and 4 bases, in that order; junction bases with no gene match: 8. Germline CDR1 reads SGHRS; CDR2 reads YFSETQ. The CDR3 extends over 15 amino acids. CDR3: CASRVTSGVPDTQYF. The CDR3 region has the DNA TGCGCCAGCAGGGTGACTAGCGGAGTACCAGATACGCAGTATTTT.

The V gene is TRBV3-1 (or the pseudogene TRBV3-2), the J gene TRBJ1-4; TRBD1 is a possible D gene (5 bases). Germline V gene lookup returns CDR1 LGHDT and CDR2 YNNKEL (reference sequence). With 4 bases removed from V and 7 bases from J, the gap between germline ends came to 13 bases. This CDR3 is built from 14 residues. As DNA, the CDR3 is TGTGCCAGCAGCCGGGGGGGAGGAGGTGAAAAACTGTTTTTT. Its translation: CASSRGGGGEKLFF.

This clone was seen a handful of times. The chain has TRBV12-2 and TRBJ1-5. TRBV12-2 is annotated as a pseudogene. This CDR3 has 11 residues. Here the CDR3 DNA reads TGTGCAAGTCGCCTAAATCAGCCCCAGCATTTT. Its protein product is CASRLNQPQHF.

The chain links TRBV19 to TRBJ1-1; the D gene is possibly TRBD1 (5 bases). CDR1 and CDR2 (germline): LNHDA, SQIVND (reference sequence). The length of the CDR3 is 12 residues. Trimming took off 5 bases at V and 7 bases at J, with 11 bases between the two ends. In nucleotides, the CDR3 is TGTGCCAGTAGTCTGGGGCTCTTTGAAGCTTTCTTT. It specifies CASSLGLFEAFF.

The chain recombines TRBV6-6 with TRBJ1-4; 7 bases agree with TRBD1. The CDR3 extends over 14 amino acids. CDR1 and CDR2 (germline): MNHNY, SVGAGI (reference sequence). Unmatched junction bases numbered 7, after V lost 8 bases and J lost 4 bases. The CDR3 sequence: CASETGNGNEKLFF. CDR3 nucleotides: TGTGCCAGCGAGACAGGGAATGGTAATGAAAAACTGTTTTTT.

For this clone: Other nucleotide sequences in the sample specify the same CDR3. This chain links TRBV9 with TRBJ1-1, with D possibly TRBD1 on 5 matching bases. Trimming took 0 bases from V and 1 from J, leaving 10 bases between them. The length of the CDR3 is 15 residues. Germline V gene data show CDR1 as SGDLS and CDR2 as YYNGEE. DNA for the CDR3: TGTGCCAGCAGCGTAGGGGTCAGGGCGAACACTGAAGCTTTCTTT. Its translation: CASSVGVRANTEAFF.

The chain employs TRBV18 and TRBJ1-1, with D perhaps matching TRBD1 (6 bases). The germline V and J ends were trimmed by 5 bases and 8 bases, with 12 bases remaining between them. This CDR3 contains 12 residues. Germline V CDR1 and CDR2: KGHSH, LQKENI. The CDR3 nucleotides read TGTGCCAGCTCAGGGGGCGCCGAAGAAGCTTTCTTT. Its protein is CASSGGAEEAFF.

The chain carries TRBV10-3 and TRBJ1-1; tentative D call: TRBD1 (5 bases). This CDR3 spans 16 amino acids. The V gene lost 7 bases and the J gene lost 5 bases, with 23 bases spanning the gap. From germline, CDR1 is ENHRY and CDR2 SYGVKD. The DNA for the CDR3 is TGTGCCATCACTAGAGGTCTAATTGGGGAGGGGACTGAAGCTTTCTTT. This sequence encodes CAITRGLIGEGTEAFF.

CDR3 sequence: CASSEAGTGLGSGNTIYF. For the CDR3, the DNA is TGTGCCAGCAGTGAAGCGGGGACAGGCCTCGGCTCTGGAAACACCATATATTTT. This chain connects TRBV6-1 to TRBJ1-3; 8 bases match TRBD1. CDR1 MNHNS and CDR2 SASEGT come from the germline V gene. The V segment lost 0 bases and the J segment 0 bases; nucleotides outside the gene matches: 7. CDR3 size: 18 residues.

The chain recombines TRBV10-1 with TRBJ2-3; 7 bases fit TRBD2. The CDR3 runs to 18 residues. V dropped 1 base and J dropped 0; count of bases not matched to a gene: 10. Looked up from germline, CDR1 is WNHNN and CDR2 is SYGVQD (reference sequence). CDR3 amino acids: CASSELASGFWSTDTQYF. The CDR3 DNA reads TGCGCCAGCAGTGAGTTGGCTAGCGGCTTTTGGAGCACAGATACGCAGTATTTT.

The chain joins TRBV7-2 to TRBJ1-6; D not resolved. Germline CDR1 reads SGHTA; CDR2 reads FQGNSA. There are 15 residues in the CDR3. The V end lost 1 base, the J end lost 4 bases, and 8 bases lay between the germline ends. CDR3 protein: CASSLGGGYNSPLHF. The DNA for the CDR3 is TGTGCCAGCAGCTTAGGTGGAGGGTATAATTCACCCCTCCACTTT.